One sample yielded the 25 T cell receptor beta chains listed below, sequenced in a study of cytomegalovirus exposure and HLA in healthy donors. This PCR relied on a set of 60 Vbeta primers and 13 Jbeta primers. Using immunoSEQ multiplex PCR, the repertoire was profiled, and TCRdb retains in-frame clones only, with some absent. The sample's table shows some 120,000 clones. Sequenced: PBMCs. The receptors shown here come from a man between 18 and 29 years old in good health and CMV-seronegative.

As for this clone: The junction departs from the called germline gene at one end, perhaps through a read error. The chain is built from TRBV19 and TRBJ1-1; D gene uncertain. The germline V gene encodes CDR1 LNHDA and CDR2 SQIVND (reference sequence). This CDR3 contains 13 residues. As DNA, the CDR3 is TGTGCCAGTACCAAGGAGGCGAACGCTGAAGCTTTCTTT. Amino acids: CASTKEANAEAFF.

The CDR3 here is CASSLLDAGTDTQYF. In nucleotides, the CDR3 is TGTGCCAGCAGCTTGCTAGACGCCGGCACAGATACGCAGTATTTT. The chain carries TRBV5-6 and TRBJ2-3; D is ambiguous. The germline CDR1 and CDR2 sequences are SGHDT and YYEEEE. Trimming took 1 base from V and 1 from J, leaving 10 bases between them. CDR3 size: 15 residues. The full variable domain, with the rest looked up from reference TRBV5-6 and TRBJ2-3, is DAGVTQSPTHLIKTRGQQVTLRCSPKSGHDTVSWYQQALGQGPQFIFQYYEEEERQRGNFPDRFSGHQFPNYSSELNVNALLLGDSALYLCASSLLDAGTDTQYFGPGTRLTVL.

The J gene is TRBJ2-5, the V gene TRBV7-9; 8 bases align to TRBD2. The CDR3 spans 14 residues. CDR1 and CDR2 (germline): SEHNR, FQNEAQ (reference sequence). The trim removed 0 bases at V and 14 bases at J, leaving 11 bases unmatched. This CDR3 is CASSLASSSGPLYF. CDR3 nucleotides: TGTGCCAGCAGCTTAGCTTCGTCTAGCGGGCCCCTTTACTTC.

The rearrangement joins TRBV6-5 to TRBJ2-1, with 7 bases that match TRBD1. This CDR3 region has 13 residues. The V and J ends lost 6 bases and 9 bases, in that order; junction bases with no gene match: 8. Germline CDR1 is MNHEY and CDR2 is SVGAGI. CDR3 protein: CASSRDRVGEQFF. CDR3 coding DNA: TGTGCCAGCAGCCGCGACAGGGTTGGTGAGCAGTTCTTC.

This rearrangement joins TRBV13 to TRBJ2-5; 9 nucleotides align to TRBD2. V trimming: 6 bases; J trimming: 5 bases; junction bases outside the gene matches: 7. The germline CDR1 and CDR2 sequences are PRHDT and FYEKMQ (reference sequence). The CDR3 length is 14 residues. The CDR3 DNA reads as TGTGCCAGCAGTCCCAGCGGGGGGAGGGAGACCCAGTACTTC. Amino acids: CASSPSGGRETQYF.

The V call is TRBV9, the J call TRBJ1-2, with 9 bases fitting TRBD1. The trim removed 4 bases at V and 4 bases at J, leaving 8 bases unmatched. This CDR3 contains 15 residues. Germline V gives CDR1 SGDLS, CDR2 YYNGEE. The CDR3: CASSTRQGVRYGYTF. DNA of the CDR3: TGTGCCAGCAGCACCAGACAGGGGGTTCGCTATGGCTACACCTTC.

This chain uses TRBV7-3 with TRBJ2-3, with D perhaps TRBD1 (6 bases). Germline V lookup: CDR1 SGHTA, CDR2 FQGTGA. V shed 8 bases and J shed 3 bases, with 36 bases lying between them. This CDR3 has 21 amino acids. This chain's CDR3 is CASFDGEQGRDNPYGTDTQYF. The DNA of the CDR3 is TGTGCCAGCTTCGACGGGGAACAGGGACGTGACAACCCTTACGGTACAGATACGCAGTATTTT.

The chain couples TRBV19 to TRBJ1-5; possibly TRBD1 for D (5 bases). This CDR3 has 14 residues. Trimming took 9 bases from V and 1 from J, leaving 13 bases between them. Per the germline V gene, CDR1 is LNHDA and CDR2 is SQIVND (reference sequence). CDR3 bases: TGTGCCAGCAACCGGGGGACGAGCAATCAGCCCCAGCATTTT. This translates into CASNRGTSNQPQHF.

The V call is TRBV6-1, the J call TRBJ2-4; possibly TRBD2 for D (5 bases). The CDR3 loop spans 14 amino acids. Germline loops: CDR1 MNHNS, CDR2 SASEGT. Trimming pared 8 bases from V and 0 bases from J, leaving 11 bases between. The CDR3, as DNA: TGTGCCAGCTCCCAACGGGGAGCCAAAAACATTCAGTACTTC. Its protein product is CASSQRGAKNIQYF.

The genes are TRBV30 and TRBJ2-7; possibly TRBD2 for D (6 bases). The V end was cut by 5 bases, the J end by 5 bases, with 10 bases between. The CDR3 length is 11 residues. Looked up from germline, CDR1 is GTSNPN and CDR2 is SVGIG (reference sequence). CDR3 coding DNA: TGTGCCTGGTTGGGGGGAAACGAGCAGTACTTC. It encodes CAWLGGNEQYF.

CDR3 sequence (DNA): TGTGCCAGCAGCTTGCTGACAGGGGGAGAGCAGTACTTC. Its translation: CASSLLTGGEQYF. The genes are TRBV7-3 and TRBJ2-7; TRBD1 agrees at 9 bases. The V segment lost 3 bases and the J segment 7 bases; nucleotides outside the gene matches: 4. The germline V gene has CDR1 SGHTA and CDR2 FQGTGA. The CDR3 extends over 13 amino acids.

The chain links TRBV4-1 to TRBJ1-4; 8 bases align to TRBD1. The germline CDR1 and CDR2 sequences are MGHRA and YSYEKL. The CDR3 consists of 15 residues. Trimming at V came to 7 bases and at J to 2 bases, leaving 6 bases not matched to a gene. The CDR3 nucleotides are TGCGCCAGCATCGCAGGGGGCGGGACTAATGAAAAACTGTTTTTT. Its translation: CASIAGGGTNEKLFF.

The V gene is TRBV5-5, the J gene TRBJ1-4; D is ambiguous. Trimming removed 4 bases at V and 4 bases at J, with 17 bases between. The CDR3 consists of 16 residues. Germline V gene lookup returns CDR1 SGHKS and CDR2 YYEKEE (reference sequence). The DNA for the CDR3 is TGTGCCAGCAGCCCCCACCACAACGTTCTTAATGAAAAACTGTTTTTT. This gives the protein CASSPHHNVLNEKLFF.

The chain recombines TRBV18 with TRBJ2-7, with D tentatively TRBD2 (6 bases). CDR1 is KGHSH, CDR2 LQKENI, per germline. The CDR3 has 13 residues. Between the trimmed V and J ends, which lost 7 bases and 0 bases, there was a span of 10 bases. The CDR3 DNA sequence: TGTGCCAGCTTAGGGGACTCCTCCTACGAGCAGTACTTC. This codes for CASLGDSSYEQYF. The full variable domain, completed using reference TRBV18 and TRBJ2-7, is NAGVMQNPRHLVRRRGQEARLRCSPMKGHSHVYWYRQLPEEGLKFMVYLQKENIIDESGMPKERFSAEFPKEGPSILRIQQVVRGDSAAYFCASLGDSSYEQYFGPGTRLTVT.

This chain connects TRBV12-5 to TRBJ2-1, with a possible D match to TRBD2 (5 bases). The CDR3 is made up of 13 amino acids. Trimming cost V 3 bases and J 6 bases, with 9 bases left between them. CDR1 is LGHNT, CDR2 FRNRAP, per germline. CDR3 protein: CASGFGLTNEQFF. The CDR3 nucleotides read TGTGCTAGTGGTTTTGGACTTACCAATGAGCAGTTCTTC. Full variable domain (missing parts from reference TRBV12-5 and TRBJ2-1): DARVTQTPRHKVTEMGQEVTMRCQPILGHNTVFWYRQTMMQGLELLAYFRNRAPLDDSGMPKDRFSAEMPDATLATLKIQPSEPRDSAVYFCASGFGLTNEQFFGPGTRLTVL.

This chain links TRBV7-9 with TRBJ2-7; D perhaps matches TRBD1 (7 bases). Trimming left V 5 bases short and J 4 bases short, with 15 bases between. The germline V gene has CDR1 SEHNR and CDR2 FQNEAQ (reference sequence). The CDR3 has 14 amino acids. Here the CDR3 DNA reads TGTGCCAGCAGCCCAGGGGGGTTGTGGTACGAGCAGTACTTC. Residues: CASSPGGLWYEQYF.

The chain is built from TRBV5-1 and TRBJ2-7; 7 bases are shared with TRBD1. This CDR3 comprises 15 residues. V shed 0 bases, J shed 3 bases, and the junction held 6 bases outside the gene matches. The germline V gene encodes CDR1 SGHRS and CDR2 YFSETQ. The DNA of the CDR3 is TGCGCCAGCAGCTTGGCCGGCTCAGGGGGCTACGAGCAGTACTTC. This translates into CASSLAGSGGYEQYF.

The rearrangement joins TRBV5-6 to TRBJ1-5, with D perhaps TRBD1 (5 bases). The germline CDR1 and CDR2 sequences are SGHDT and YYEEEE. The CDR3 has 14 residues. V was trimmed by 6 bases and J by 3 bases, leaving 13 bases between them. This chain's CDR3 is CASTLAGVNQPQHF. Here the CDR3 DNA reads TGTGCCAGCACCCTTGCGGGGGTCAATCAGCCCCAGCATTTT. Together with reference TRBV5-6 and TRBJ1-5, the CDR3 gives the full variable domain: DAGVTQSPTHLIKTRGQQVTLRCSPKSGHDTVSWYQQALGQGPQFIFQYYEEEERQRGNFPDRFSGHQFPNYSSELNVNALLLGDSALYLCASTLAGVNQPQHFGDGTRLSIL.

V and J are TRBV7-3 and TRBJ2-1, with D perhaps matching TRBD1 (5 bases). Germline-derived CDR1 and CDR2 are SGHTA and FQGTGA. V shed 5 bases and J shed 5 bases, with 13 bases lying between them. The CDR3 is made up of 14 amino acids. The CDR3, as DNA: TGTGCCAGCAGCGTAGACAGAGTTAACAATGAGCAGTTCTTC. Its protein product is CASSVDRVNNEQFF.

The V gene is TRBV19, the J gene TRBJ2-5; no clear D. There are 12 residues in the CDR3. The germline V and J ends were trimmed by 6 bases and 1 base, with 6 bases remaining between them. From germline, CDR1 is LNHDA and CDR2 SQIVND (reference sequence). The DNA of the CDR3 is TGTGCCAGTAGGGGCAGCCAAGAGACCCAGTACTTC. Protein: CASRGSQETQYF.

The J gene is TRBJ1-1, the V gene TRBV5-1; 10 bases are shared with TRBD1. Trimming took 4 bases from V and 2 from J; bases not matched to a gene: 8. This CDR3 contains 16 residues. Germline loops: CDR1 SGHRS, CDR2 YFSETQ. The CDR3 bases are TGCGCCAGCAGCCACGGGACAGGGGTATCAAACACTGAAGCTTTCTTT. It translates to CASSHGTGVSNTEAFF.

CDR3 DNA: TGTGCCAGCAGTGAATTACGGGTTACTGGAAACACCATATATTTT. It translates to CASSELRVTGNTIYF. This chain uses TRBV2 with TRBJ1-3; no firm D call. The CDR3 extends over 15 amino acids. V dropped 2 bases and J dropped 2 bases, with 10 bases sitting between them. From germline, CDR1 is SNHLY and CDR2 FYNNEI.

The rearrangement joins TRBV5-4 to TRBJ2-7, with D tentatively TRBD1 (5 bases). CDR1 is SGHNT and CDR2 is YYREEE in the germline V gene (reference sequence). V was shortened by 4 bases and J by 0 bases, with 11 bases between the two germline ends. CDR3 length: 14 residues. CDR3 amino acids: CASSPRDSSYEQYF. The DNA of the CDR3 is TGTGCCAGCAGCCCCAGGGATAGCTCCTACGAGCAGTACTTC.

The gene calls are TRBV9 and TRBJ2-7; 14 positions match TRBD2. Germline lookup yields CDR1 SGDLS and CDR2 YYNGEE. Trimming at V came to 2 bases and at J to 9 bases, leaving 4 bases not matched to a gene. This CDR3 comprises 14 residues. CDR3 protein: CASSVSGLAGVQYF. The CDR3 DNA sequence: TGTGCCAGCAGCGTGTCGGGACTAGCGGGAGTGCAGTACTTC.

The genes are TRBV5-1 and TRBJ2-2; 7 bases line up with TRBD2. The CDR3 runs 14 residues. V shed 5 bases and J 6 bases; nucleotides not matched to a gene: 7. Germline values: CDR1 SGHRS, CDR2 YFSETQ. The DNA for the CDR3 is TGCGCCAGCAGGTGGGAGGGTGGCGCCGGGGAGCTGTTTTTT. This sequence encodes CASRWEGGAGELFF.